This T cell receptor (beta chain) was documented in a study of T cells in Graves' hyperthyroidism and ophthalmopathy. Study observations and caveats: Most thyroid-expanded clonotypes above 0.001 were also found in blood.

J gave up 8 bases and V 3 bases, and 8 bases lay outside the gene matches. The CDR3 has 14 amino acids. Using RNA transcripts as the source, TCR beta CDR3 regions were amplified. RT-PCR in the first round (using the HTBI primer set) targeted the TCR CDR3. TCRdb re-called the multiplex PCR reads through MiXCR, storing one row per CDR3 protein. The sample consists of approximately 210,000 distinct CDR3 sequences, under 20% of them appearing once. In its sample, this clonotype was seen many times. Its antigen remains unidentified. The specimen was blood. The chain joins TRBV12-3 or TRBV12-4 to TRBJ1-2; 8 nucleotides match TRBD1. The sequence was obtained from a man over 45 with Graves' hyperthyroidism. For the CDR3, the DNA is TGTGCCAGCAGTTTTGGATGGACAGGGTTCGGCTACACCTTC. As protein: CASSFGWTGFGYTF.